This T cell receptor (beta chain) originates from a study of early T cells in non-severe SARS-CoV-2 infection. Germline V gene lookup returns CDR1 SGHNT and CDR2 YYREEE (reference sequence). Trimming took off 5 bases at V and 0 bases at J, with 11 bases between the two ends. The CDR3 runs to 14 residues. Individual cDNA molecules received unique molecular identifiers. TCRdb used MiXCR to reprocess the 5' RACE reads, holding one entry per CDR3 protein. In the table there are approximately 84,000 distinct CDR3 sequences, about 13% of which are singletons. The chain uses TRBV5-4 and TRBJ1-1; tentatively, D is TRBD1 (5 bases). The sequencing sample was made of whole blood. The TCR sequence derives from an adult who was a healthcare worker with PCR-confirmed SARS-CoV-2 infection or an uninfected control (not recorded which). The CDR3 sequence: CASSPGPMNTEAFF. CDR3 DNA sequence: TGTGCCAGCAGTCCGGGACCCATGAACACTGAAGCTTTCTTT.